This TCR beta chain appears in the sequencing data of a study of naive and memory T cell subsets. Study results and limitations: Clonotypes here are unpaired alpha or beta chain sequences.

A remark on this clonotype: What it binds is not known.

The beta constant-region primer was an equimolar mix of two oligonucleotides covering TRBC1 and TRBC2. TCRdb redid the calling of the UMI-ligation and nested PCR reads with MiXCR, one entry per CDR3 protein. The table has about 85,000 distinct CDR3 sequences, around 13% seen once. CDR1 and CDR2 from the germline V gene are LGHNA and YSLEER. Germline trimming cut 3 bases from V and 0 bases from J; bases unmatched to any gene: 4. This CDR3 has 16 amino acids. This clonotype was obtained from a human donor in good health. The V call is TRBV4-3, the J call TRBJ2-3; 9 bases map to TRBD2. Sequencing used central memory CD4+ T cells from blood. CDR3 DNA: TGCGCCAGCAGCCAGACTAGCGGAAGTAGCACAGATACGCAGTATTTT. It encodes CASSQTSGSSTDTQYF.